This TCR beta chain was sequenced in a study of T cells in Graves' hyperthyroidism and ophthalmopathy. Remarks on this clonotype: One end of the junction fails to match germline, which may point to a read error.

It was RNA transcripts that yielded the amplified TCR beta CDR3 regions. The HTBI primer set drove a first-round RT-PCR of the TCR CDR3. Each CDR3 protein gets one entry after TCRdb re-called the multiplex PCR reads with MiXCR. The sample lists 660,000 or so distinct CDR3 sequences; 40% to 55% were seen once. This CDR3 region has 13 residues. The germline V gene encodes CDR1 SGHRS and CDR2 YFSETQ. This receptor was taken from an adult man with Graves' disease, either hyperthyroidism or ophthalmopathy (not recorded which). This chain uses TRBV5-1 with TRBJ2-2; D remains ambiguous. Source material: peripheral blood or thyroid tissue (not recorded which). The CDR3 nucleotides are TGCGCCAGCAGCCGAGTCCCGACCGAGGAGCTGTTTTTT. It yields the protein CASSRVPTEELFF.